One and the same sample provided the 25 T cell receptor beta chains below, sequenced in a study of identical twins. TCRdb itself ran the 5' RACE reads through MiXCR, one entry per CDR3 protein. The data show some 790,000 distinct CDR3 sequences, with roughly 18% seen just once and 13% held by the top ten. A further study also used this sample, focusing on T cells expressing NK-cell markers.

Material: PBMCs. These TCRs come from a young woman in good health.

The chain carries TRBV30 and TRBJ2-4; weak D call: TRBD2 (6 bases). Germline V lookup: CDR1 GTSNPN, CDR2 SVGIG (reference sequence). There are 14 residues in the CDR3. The V and J ends lost 4 bases and 1 base respectively, with 11 bases between them. This CDR3 is CAWNYGGAKNIQYF. As DNA, the CDR3 is TGTGCCTGGAATTATGGGGGGGCCAAAAACATTCAGTACTTC.

The gene calls are TRBV12-3 or TRBV12-4 and TRBJ2-5; 14 nucleotides align to TRBD2. This CDR3 has 14 residues. Trimming cost V 5 bases and J 10 bases; bases outside gene matches: 6. The CDR3 loop is CASSLGGTSGGQYF. CDR3 nucleotide sequence: TGTGCCAGCAGTCTAGGGGGGACTAGCGGGGGCCAGTACTTC.

The chain joins TRBV7-9 to TRBJ1-1; TRBD1 matches 8 bases. After removal of 5 bases from V and 8 bases from J, the junction contained 13 bases not matched to a gene. The CDR3 covers 15 residues. CDR1 SEHNR and CDR2 FQNEAQ come from the germline V gene (reference sequence). DNA for the CDR3: TGTGCCAGCAGCCCCTCAGGACAGGGACGCGCAGAAGCTTTCTTT. This gives the protein CASSPSGQGRAEAFF.

This clonotype has more than one count but fewer than ten. V usage is TRBV7-2 and J usage is TRBJ1-1; D uncertain. Per the germline V gene, CDR1 is SGHTA and CDR2 is FQGNSA. Trimming pared 1 base from V and 6 bases from J, leaving 9 bases between. The CDR3 consists of 13 residues. CDR3 loop: CASSLGGRPEAFF. The CDR3 bases are TGTGCCAGCAGCTTAGGTGGGAGGCCTGAAGCTTTCTTT.

The V and J genes are TRBV29-1 and TRBJ2-7; D perhaps matches TRBD1 (5 bases). Trimming removed 4 bases from V and 8 bases from J, with 15 bases in between. The CDR3 has 12 amino acids. Germline V lookup: CDR1 SQVTM, CDR2 ANQGSEA. Here the CDR3 DNA reads TGCAGCGTTGGGATGGGGCCGTCCAAGCAGTACTTC. This codes for CSVGMGPSKQYF.

This clonotype has more than one count but fewer than ten. Here the CDR3 DNA reads TGTGCCAGCAGCGCCCAGGGTTTTGAAGCTTTCTTT. As protein: CASSAQGFEAFF. The gene calls are TRBV11-2 and TRBJ1-1; D might be TRBD1 (5 bases). The germline V and J ends were trimmed by 5 bases and 7 bases, with 11 bases remaining between them. CDR1 and CDR2 from the germline V gene are SGHAT and FQNNGV. This CDR3 comprises 12 residues.

This clonotype was observed a few times. The chain couples TRBV12-3 or TRBV12-4 to TRBJ2-1, with TRBD2 as a possible D gene (7 bases). V lost 6 bases and J lost 7, with 25 bases in between. The CDR3 spans 17 residues. In DNA form, the CDR3 reads TGTGCCAGCAGAATCCCCGGCGGAGGGGGGGGCCATAATGAGCAGTTCTTC. Translated, it gives CASRIPGGGGGHNEQFF.

This clonotype was seen only a few times. The chain recombines TRBV19 with TRBJ1-1, with 9 bases identical to TRBD1. The CDR3 sequence is 16 residues long. J was trimmed by 4 bases and V by 4 bases; bases with no gene match: 10. Germline CDR1 reads LNHDA; CDR2 reads SQIVND (reference sequence). The CDR3 reads CASSTRPGQGTTEAFF. The CDR3 nucleotides are TGTGCCAGTAGTACCCGACCGGGACAGGGAACCACTGAAGCTTTCTTT.

The rearrangement joins TRBV7-9 to TRBJ2-5; D unresolved. The CDR3 loop spans 15 amino acids. Trimming pared 5 bases from V and 7 bases from J, leaving 20 bases between. Germline V CDR1 and CDR2: SEHNR, FQNEAQ (reference sequence). CDR3 sequence reads: CASSLSDRTHATQYF. As DNA, the CDR3 is TGTGCCAGCAGCCTTTCGGACCGCACCCACGCGACCCAGTACTTC.

The V and J genes are TRBV7-3 and TRBJ1-1; D is ambiguous. With 1 base removed from V and 5 bases from J, the gap between germline ends came to 11 bases. There are 14 residues in the CDR3. Germline values: CDR1 SGHTA, CDR2 FQGTGA. This CDR3 reads CASSLRGFGTEAFF. In nucleotides, the CDR3 is TGTGCCAGCAGCTTAAGAGGGTTTGGGACTGAAGCTTTCTTT.

The V and J genes are TRBV28 and TRBJ2-3; D is unresolved. V dropped 7 bases and J dropped 3 bases, with 5 bases sitting between them. The CDR3 runs to 11 residues. Per germline, CDR1 MDHEN and CDR2 SYDVKM. CDR3 in amino acids: CASTKTDTQYF. Here the CDR3 DNA reads TGTGCCAGCACCAAGACAGATACGCAGTATTTT.

The chain is built from TRBV12-3 or TRBV12-4 and TRBJ2-2, with D hard to call. Trimming took 8 bases from V and 5 from J, leaving 9 bases between them. This CDR3 has 12 residues. CDR3 amino acids: CASVQSTGELFF. Written as DNA, the CDR3 is TGTGCCAGCGTACAGAGTACCGGGGAGCTGTTTTTT.

The rearrangement uses TRBV5-1 and TRBJ2-2, with D tentatively TRBD1 or TRBD2 (6 bases each). V was trimmed by 1 base and J by 7 bases, leaving 17 bases between them. The CDR3 totals 16 residues. CDR1 SGHRS and CDR2 YFSETQ come from the germline V gene. The CDR3 coding sequence is TGCGCCAGCAGCTTGAATCCGGGGGCGAAGGGCGGGGAGCTGTTTTTT. Encoded protein: CASSLNPGAKGGELFF.

The genes are TRBV7-2 and TRBJ2-7; D may be TRBD1 (5 bases). Germline lookup yields CDR1 SGHTA and CDR2 FQGNSA. V was cut by 3 bases and J by 6 bases, with 15 bases left in between. The CDR3 is 14 amino acids. In DNA, the CDR3 is TGTGCCAGCAGCTTGGGGCCAGGGATCGCCGAGCAGTACTTC. Translated: CASSLGPGIAEQYF.

This clonotype was observed a handful of times. This chain uses TRBV12-3 or TRBV12-4 with TRBJ1-1; D possibly corresponds to TRBD1 (6 bases). The CDR3 runs to 14 residues. V lost 8 bases to trimming and J lost 0 bases, with 13 bases between them. The CDR3: CASGLGAMNTEAFF. CDR3 DNA sequence: TGTGCCAGCGGCTTGGGGGCCATGAACACTGAAGCTTTCTTT.

CDR3 region: CSVTGSGNTIYF. The CDR3, as DNA: TGCAGCGTTACAGGCTCTGGAAACACCATATATTTT. The rearrangement links TRBV29-1 to TRBJ1-3, with D possibly TRBD1 on 5 matching bases. The germline V and J ends were trimmed by 5 bases and 0 bases, with 5 bases remaining between them. Germline V lookup: CDR1 SQVTM, CDR2 ANQGSEA. The CDR3 sequence is 12 residues long.

CDR3 nucleotides: TGTGCCAGCAGCTCCCTGGAGTGGCCCAATGAGCAGTTCTTC. This encodes CASSSLEWPNEQFF. The chain employs TRBV7-2 and TRBJ2-1; D not certain. CDR3 length: 14 amino acids. In germline, CDR1 is SGHTA, CDR2 FQGNSA. V lost 4 bases to trimming and J lost 6 bases, with 13 bases between them. Variable domain in full (rest from reference TRBV7-2 and TRBJ2-1): GAGVSQSPSNKVTEKGKDVELRCDPISGHTALYWYRQSLGQGLEFLIYFQGNSAPDKSGLPSDRFSAERTGGSVSTLTIQRTQQEDSAVYLCASSSLEWPNEQFFGPGTRLTVL.

This sequence joins TRBV18 and TRBJ2-5; D not resolved. The V end was cut by 3 bases, the J end by 5 bases, with 10 bases between. From germline, CDR1 is KGHSH and CDR2 LQKENI. This CDR3 spans 13 amino acids. CDR3 coding DNA: TGTGCCAGCTCACCCCAGCTGGGGGAGACCCAGTACTTC. Translated, it gives CASSPQLGETQYF.

The chain joins TRBV12-3 or TRBV12-4 to TRBJ2-7, with D possibly being TRBD1 or TRBD2 (5 bases each). Trimming cost V 3 bases and J 4 bases, with 19 bases left between them. This CDR3 region has 16 residues. The CDR3 spells CASSFFLGTRLYEQYF. CDR3 DNA: TGTGCCAGCAGTTTTTTTCTCGGGACGAGGTTGTACGAGCAGTACTTC.

This clonotype was picked up a small number of times. The chain recombines TRBV20-1 with TRBJ2-1; D is ambiguous. Per the germline V gene, CDR1 is DFQATT and CDR2 is SNEGSKA (reference sequence). V was clipped by 6 bases and J by 4 bases, with 13 bases between them. This CDR3 contains 13 residues. The DNA for the CDR3 is TGCAGTGCCCCCGAACCCTGGTACAATGAGCAGTTCTTC. It codes for CSAPEPWYNEQFF.

This rearrangement joins TRBV20-1 to TRBJ2-3, with 7 bases aligning to TRBD2. Germline trimming cut 0 bases from V and 6 bases from J; bases unmatched to any gene: 6. The V gene's germline CDR1 is DFQATT and CDR2 SNEGSKA (reference sequence). This CDR3 contains 14 residues. The CDR3 nucleotides are TGCAGTGCTAGAGATCCGCGGGAGTGGGATACGCAGTATTTT. It is translated as CSARDPREWDTQYF.

The rearrangement links TRBV27 to TRBJ2-7; no clear D gene. V lost 4 bases and J 2 bases, leaving 12 bases between the germline ends. Germline lookup yields CDR1 MNHEY and CDR2 SMNVEV (reference sequence). This CDR3 is built from 14 residues. The CDR3 DNA sequence: TGTGCCAGCAGTTCATCCGGCAATACCTACGAGCAGTACTTC. Encoded protein: CASSSSGNTYEQYF.

This clonotype was found a few times. The chain employs TRBV12-3 or TRBV12-4 and TRBJ2-1; 8 bases map to TRBD2. J was trimmed by 2 bases and V by 10 bases; bases with no gene match: 7. This CDR3 is built from 14 residues. CDR3 DNA sequence: TGTGCCACCGGACTAGCCGTTGCCTACAATGAGCAGTTCTTC. Translation gives CATGLAVAYNEQFF.

The chain employs TRBV6-1 and TRBJ2-7; no firm D call. The CDR3 extends over 18 amino acids. With 0 bases removed from V and 6 bases from J, the gap between germline ends came to 24 bases. Germline assignment: CDR1 MNHNS and CDR2 SASEGT. For the CDR3, the DNA is TGTGCCAGCAGTGAAGCGCCGACGTTGGTAGCTACTTTCGGCGAGCAGTACTTC. The encoded protein is CASSEAPTLVATFGEQYF.

The gene calls are TRBV7-8 and TRBJ2-7, with 12 bases fitting TRBD2. J was trimmed by 7 bases and V by 1 base; bases with no gene match: 2. The CDR3 is made up of 14 amino acids. Germline V gene lookup returns CDR1 SGHVS and CDR2 FQNEAQ. Here the CDR3 reads CASSLGTSGVEQYF. Here the CDR3 DNA reads TGTGCCAGCAGCTTAGGGACTAGCGGGGTTGAGCAGTACTTC.